The source of this TCR beta chain is a study of cytomegalovirus exposure and HLA in healthy donors (dated by TCRdb to 2017 to 2019). General notes on the study: According to an earlier analysis of 587 of the donors, 150 million to 200 million T cells yielded 90 million to 130 million unique TCR beta sequences and about 300 Gb of sequence data. About 320 gigabases of sequencing data and some 85 million unique TCR sequences were included in an early release covering around 600 HLA-typed donors. The genetic ancestry cluster associated with self-reported Caucasian donors included around 76% of the roughly 410 genotyped donors. The study was designed to test whether signatures of past pathogen exposure could be identified by cataloging public T cell receptors. The study used immunosequencing to profile the T cell repertoires of approximately 650 subjects and linked those repertoires to cytomegalovirus serostatus. A separate validation cohort of some 130 different subjects was used in addition to the roughly 720-subject first cohort. High-throughput TCR immunosequencing, statistical association of individual TCRs with disease status, and machine learning were combined to predict cytomegalovirus infection status. In a later analysis, previously published TCR beta repertoires from about 670 donors were re-analyzed and high-resolution HLA genotyping was added so that TCR occurrence patterns could be studied. Rather than using new phenotypic data, the later analysis identified candidate immune exposures from TCR beta sequences and from how often those sequences occurred across donors. An earlier analysis of 587 of the donors applied high-throughput TCR beta sequencing to assess whether each TCR beta V gene segment acted as functional or pseudogenic. Donor age, sex, ethnicity and CMV serostatus were compiled alongside the repertoire data. A later genetic analysis took genome-wide SNP genotypes for about three fifths of the roughly 670 donors and used that subset as a discovery cohort. Every repertoire in the discovery cohort had been generated on one and the same sequencing platform. Both class I and class II loci were covered by HLA typing, at four-digit resolution. Typing coverage differed by locus: A, B, C, DRB1 and DQB1 were typed in about 629-640 donors, DQA1 in 500 to 550, DPA1 in around 580, and DPB1 in 472. Roughly five DR-DQ haplotypes were treated as single units for association and clustering because of strong linkage in the cohort. Across 398 genotyped donors of the cohort, an average of approximately 240,000 unique TCR beta nucleotide sequences per donor were sequenced, and roughly a sixth of those sequences were non-productive.

A distance of 23 bases separates the germline ends of V and J, which lose 8 bases and 4 bases respectively. The CDR3 holds 16 amino acids from the cysteine to the phenylalanine. The kept DNA is CDR3 alone, 48 bases in frame from the first base. The germline V gene (reference sequence) supplies CDR1 SEHNR and CDR2 FQNEAQ. Of note for this clone: This clone's antigen is unknown. No base-level quality is on record; no much larger clone is a single base apart.

Points the paper makes about the study in general: Cytomegalovirus status was reported to be diagnosed by the classifier with high specificity and sensitivity in both the original and validation cohorts. At a false discovery rate of 0.05, a later analysis linked some 17,000 TCR beta sequences to specific HLA alleles. A later analysis reported that several top co-occurrence clusters appeared linked to parvovirus B19, influenza, CMV and Epstein-Barr virus. Because some donors lacked HLA typing at each locus, the association tests relied only on the typed subset. Presence/absence analyses assumed roughly uniform sequencing depth across donors, an assumption that may not hold. A later analysis found that most CMV-associated TCR beta chains appeared HLA-restricted, with HLA associations seemingly driven largely by CMV exposure. Some IMGT-functional V segments, including TRBV6-2 and TRBV6-3, could not be told apart with the 87-base-pair reads, so those segments were excluded. The authors suggested that the approach could potentially be generalized to other disease states and immunological phenotypes. A few of the identified cytomegalovirus-associated TCR beta chains were confirmed in vitro to be specific for cytomegalovirus antigens. V-gene and J-gene trimming of TCR beta chains was associated with a missense DCLRE1C variant in a later genetic analysis, and the association was replicated in an independent cohort. In an earlier analysis of approximately 590 of the donors, most TCR beta V segments appeared in productive rearrangements about 90% or about 30% of the time, broadly matching IMGT annotations. Correlated functional status among segregating V segments might be attributable to linkage disequilibrium, but an unknown experimental factor could not be ruled out. Compared with the roughly 720-donor mean, donors in an Asian-associated ancestry cluster had fewer N-insertions in productive TCRs, according to a later genetic analysis. The study listed 150 to 200 TCR beta chains as associated with cytomegalovirus. Compared with equally common non-associated chains, HLA-associated TCR beta chains in a later analysis were more clonally expanded and had lower generation probabilities. When HLA alleles, especially DR and DQ, strongly co-occurred, attributing TCR associations to individual alleles was difficult. Most TCR sequences were seen in very few donors, while some public TCRs were found in many individuals. The earlier analysis of 587 of the donors excluded roughly 16 rarely observed V segments, including chromosome 9 orphons, because counts were too low. Only TCR beta chains were sequenced in this cohort, and the absence of alpha or paired-chain data limited detectable features. A further reported finding was that TCR beta sequences accurately predicted the HLA-A and HLA-B alleles for most subjects in the first cohort. For the cohort, immune exposure information was limited to CMV serostatus. A cluster of highly shared sequence variants was judged likely to represent a technical artifact of the sequencing pipeline. In a later analysis, the rate of TCR association differed among HLA loci, with DRB1 alleles having the most associated TCRs and HLA-C alleles having the fewest.

The cohort comprised fewer than 750 healthy bone marrow donors. All cohort members were sampled while nominally healthy, although unrecorded immune exposures were likely present. The donor tested CMV seronegative and was one of the 352 seronegative cohort members. A peripheral blood sample was collected from each donor, and TCR beta sequencing was performed on peripheral blood mononuclear cells. Genomic DNA extraction from the blood cell samples was performed with the Qiagen DNeasy Blood Extraction Kit. The library came from the immunoSEQ multiplex PCR assay. The multiplex PCR relied on a mix of 60 forward primers for TCR Vbeta segments and 13 reverse primers for TCR Jbeta segments. The CDR3 region of rearranged TCR beta genes was amplified from genomic DNA by a multiplex PCR assay. Amplified TCR beta libraries were sequenced as 87-base-pair reads on the Illumina HiSeq System. As for how the authors treated the data: A later analysis counted about 82 million unique TCR beta chains across the 666 repertoires, and about 10 million of these chains were shared by at least two donors. A nearest-neighbor algorithm error-corrected the raw reads and collapsed the reads into unique sequences, merging closely related sequences to remove PCR and sequencing errors. V, D and J gene segments were assigned by aligning CDR3 sequences to IMGT reference sequences. For a sequence to be retained, a match of at least six nucleotides was required to both a V gene segment and a J gene segment. Rearrangements were called productive when the CDR3 lacked stop codons and stayed in frame with V and J; all others were non-productive. Following IMGT convention, CDR3 was defined as the stretch from the second conserved V-encoded cysteine up to the conserved J-encoded phenylalanine. The earlier analysis of 500 to 600 of the donors excluded sequences that lacked an unambiguous match to a single V gene segment. An earlier analysis of some 500 of the donors classified V segments as functional when productive rearrangements were above 56.7% and as segregating when the standard deviation between donors was above 5%. A statistical classification framework was built for diagnosing cytomegalovirus status from the catalog of TCR beta chain sequences. In a later analysis, TCR nucleotide sequences were compared against IMGT/GENE-DB human TR gene sequences so that V and J genes could be assigned. The TCRdist pipeline was used in a later analysis to assign CDR3 sequences and most-parsimonious VDJ recombination scenarios. In a later analysis, every TCR beta chain was defined by the combination of its CDR3 amino acid sequence and its V-gene family, and reads without a unique V-gene family were dropped. In a later analysis, nearly 600 highly shared, low-generation-probability nucleotide sequences were removed to address suspected cross-contamination and a sequencing artifact. In a later analysis, a clonal expansion index for each public chain was calculated from normalized within-repertoire ranks of inferred template counts. A later analysis computed generation probabilities with a VDJ recombination model fitted to out-of-frame rearrangements, and checked the results against IGoR. Hypergeometric tests were used in a later analysis to score TCR-TCR, TCR-HLA and TCR-CMV co-occurrence, with a repertoire-size bias correction applied to the TCR pairs. In a later analysis, false discovery rates were estimated by permuting HLA or CMV assignments 20 times. In a later analysis, co-occurring TCRs were grouped with DBSCAN, and TCRdist sequence similarity was added when clustering was performed within HLA-allele-positive subsets. Repertoires with fewer than 30,000 or more than 120,000 public chains, plus five repertoires with anomalous nucleotide sharing, were excluded from co-occurrence clustering. TCRdb retrieved this table from immuneACCESS and kept in-frame rearrangements only. Not all clones are present; in checked studies, unresolved V genes account for under half, and no reason is known for the remainder. V, J and clone size are taken as reported in that table, and D and trimming were inferred from the DNA itself. The sample yields about 150,000 clones; over 70% were counted once. 1.2% of the sample belongs to the ten largest clones.

The clonotype originates from a boy younger than 10 in good health and CMV-seronegative. The specimen was PBMCs. The chain employs TRBV7-9 and TRBJ1-1, with the D gene too uncertain to name. The DNA is as follows: TGTGCCAGCGGATCTTCTGCAGGTACCTCGACCACTGAAGCTTTCTTT. The resulting protein is CASGSSAGTSTTEAFF.